This T cell receptor (beta chain) was profiled in a study of blood T cell repertoires in COVID-19. The wider study: Specimens from acute and convalescent COVID-19 originated in the United States, Italy and Spain. Sample material is recorded as cDNA or gDNA derived from T cells, B-cell-depleted T cells, or PBMCs.

Cohort assignment relied on participant-reported clinical history. People in the exposed group encountered a COVID-19 case within 2 weeks before entering the study. The junction had 7 bases not matched to a gene; V was cut back by 4 bases and J by 4 bases. There are 16 residues in the CDR3. In germline, CDR1 is MNHNS, CDR2 SASEGT. Generated by immunoSEQ multiplex PCR, the TCRdb table keeps only in-frame clones and is missing some. This table has roughly 230,000 clones, about 88% appearing once. The source of this sequence is a woman aged 50 to 65 who had been exposed to COVID-19. V is TRBV6-1 and J is TRBJ2-2; 9 bases are shared with TRBD2. The specimen was PBMCs or T cells enriched from blood (not recorded which). The chain's CDR3 is CASSVPSGVITGELFF. The CDR3 DNA follows: TGTGCCAGCAGTGTTCCTAGCGGGGTAATCACCGGGGAGCTGTTTTTT.